This T cell receptor (beta chain) derives from a study of cytomegalovirus exposure and HLA in healthy donors. Primers for the PCR totalled 60 Vbeta and 13 Jbeta. This table comes from immunoSEQ multiplex PCR, and its TCRdb copy is limited to in-frame clones, with some not included. The repertoire holds about 190,000 clones, roughly 80% seen once, with approximately 0.25% in the top ten. A note on this clone: The junction departs from the called germline gene at one end, perhaps through a read error.

The CDR3 is 15 residues long. The germline V gene encodes CDR1 SEHNR and CDR2 FQNEAQ (reference sequence). This sequence was found in a boy aged 5-17 years in good health and CMV-seronegative. V is TRBV7-9 and J is TRBJ1-2; 7 nucleotides match TRBD1. The specimen was PBMCs. The CDR3 sequence is CSSSSRVTGNYGYTF. CDR3 nucleotides: TGTTCCAGCAGCTCCCGAGTGACAGGGAACTATGGCTACACCTTC.